The clone carrying this TCR beta chain has just a few counts. Its specificity is unknown. Generation of TCR beta libraries employed quantitative 5'-RACE incorporating molecular barcodes. One entry per CDR3 protein results from TCRdb running MiXCR on the 5' RACE reads. The sample records 150,000 to 200,000 distinct CDR3 sequences, roughly a third being singletons. Germline values: CDR1 SGDLS, CDR2 YYNGEE. Trimming took 1 base from V and 8 from J; bases not matched to a gene: 7. CDR3 length equals 16 residues. This specimen belongs to a study of CD8 T cells in ankylosing spondylitis. General observations from the study: Ankylosing spondylitis blood appeared to carry a characteristic TCR beta motif of roughly 8 highly homologous variants. Matched synovial fluid from ankylosing spondylitis patients was reported to be enriched for disease-linked clones.

The chain combines TRBV9 with TRBJ2-2; 11 bases are shared with TRBD2. The origin of this receptor is a male donor with ankylosing spondylitis. Sequencing was done on a sample of synovial fluid, either unsorted or a sorted T cell fraction (not recorded which). CDR3 nucleotide sequence: TGTGCCAGCAGCGTAAAGACTAGCGGGAACGTAGGGGAGCTGTTTTTT. This gives the protein CASSVKTSGNVGELFF.